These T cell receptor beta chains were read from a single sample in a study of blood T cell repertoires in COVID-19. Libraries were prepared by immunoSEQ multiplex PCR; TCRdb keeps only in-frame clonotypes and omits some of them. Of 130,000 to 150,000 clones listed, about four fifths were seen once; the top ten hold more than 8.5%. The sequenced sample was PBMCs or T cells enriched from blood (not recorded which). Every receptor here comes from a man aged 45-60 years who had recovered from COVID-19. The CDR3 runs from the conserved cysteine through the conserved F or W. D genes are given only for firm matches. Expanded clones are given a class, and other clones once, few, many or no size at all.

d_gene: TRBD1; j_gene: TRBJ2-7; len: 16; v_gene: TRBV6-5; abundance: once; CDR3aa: CASSSTTGGVYYEQYF; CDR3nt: TGTGCCAGCAGTTCGACGACAGGGGGCGTTTACTACGAGCAGTACTTC
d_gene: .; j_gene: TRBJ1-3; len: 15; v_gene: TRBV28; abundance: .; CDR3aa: CASSLQWGSRNTIYF; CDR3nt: TGTGCCAGCAGTTTACAGTGGGGCAGCCGAAACACCATATATTTT
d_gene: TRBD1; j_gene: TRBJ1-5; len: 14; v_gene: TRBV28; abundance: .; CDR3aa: CASRRTGDNQPQHF; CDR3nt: TGTGCCAGCAGGAGGACAGGGGACAATCAGCCCCAGCATTTT
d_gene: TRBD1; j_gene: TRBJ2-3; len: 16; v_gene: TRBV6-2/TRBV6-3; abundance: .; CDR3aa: CASSYRGTGATDTQYF; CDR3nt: TGTGCCAGCAGTTACCGTGGGACAGGGGCTACAGATACGCAGTATTTT
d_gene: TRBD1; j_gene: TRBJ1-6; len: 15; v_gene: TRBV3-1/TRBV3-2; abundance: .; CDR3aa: CASSQSGQGIRPLHF; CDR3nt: TGTGCCAGCAGCCAGTCGGGACAGGGGATAAGGCCCCTCCACTTT
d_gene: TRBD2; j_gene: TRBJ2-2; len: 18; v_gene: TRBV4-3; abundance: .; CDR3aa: CASSQISAGLAGHGELFF; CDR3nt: TGCGCCAGCAGCCAAATATCCGCGGGACTAGCGGGGCACGGGGAGCTGTTTTTT
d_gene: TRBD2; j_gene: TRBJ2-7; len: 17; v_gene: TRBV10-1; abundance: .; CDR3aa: CASPELAGGPKLHEQYF; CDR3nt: TGCGCCAGTCCCGAACTAGCGGGGGGGCCAAAGCTGCACGAGCAGTACTTC
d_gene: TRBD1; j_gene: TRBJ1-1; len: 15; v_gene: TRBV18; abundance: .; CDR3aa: CASSSQGQKNTEAFF; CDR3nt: TGTGCCAGCTCATCACAGGGACAGAAGAACACTGAAGCTTTCTTT
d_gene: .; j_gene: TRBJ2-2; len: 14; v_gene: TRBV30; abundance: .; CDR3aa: CAWEIRQATGELFF; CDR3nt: TGTGCCTGGGAAATCAGGCAGGCTACCGGGGAGCTGTTTTTT
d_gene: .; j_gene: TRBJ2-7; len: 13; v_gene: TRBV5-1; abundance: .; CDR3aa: CASTVGGLDEQYF; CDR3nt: TGCGCCAGCACCGTGGGGGGTCTGGACGAGCAGTACTTC
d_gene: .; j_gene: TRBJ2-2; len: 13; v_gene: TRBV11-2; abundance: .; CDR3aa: CASSQSQTGELFF; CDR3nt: TGTGCCAGCAGCCAGTCTCAAACCGGGGAGCTGTTTTTT
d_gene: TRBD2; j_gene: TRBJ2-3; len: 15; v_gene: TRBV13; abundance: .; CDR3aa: CASSLAGGHTDTQYF; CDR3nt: TGTGCCAGCAGCTTAGCGGGGGGGCACACAGATACGCAGTATTTT
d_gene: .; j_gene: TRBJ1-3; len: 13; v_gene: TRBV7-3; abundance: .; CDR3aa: CASSLIAGNTIYF; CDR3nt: TGTGCCAGCAGCTTAATCGCTGGAAACACCATATATTTT
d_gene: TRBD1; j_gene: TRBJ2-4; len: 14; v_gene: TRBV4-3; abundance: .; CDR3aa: CASSQEGQGNIQYF; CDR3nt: TGCGCCAGCAGCCAGGAAGGACAGGGCAACATTCAGTACTTC
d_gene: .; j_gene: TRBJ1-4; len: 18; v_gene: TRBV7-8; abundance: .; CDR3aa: CASSLARATVRGSEKLFF; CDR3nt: TGTGCCAGCAGCTTAGCTAGGGCAACCGTACGGGGGAGCGAAAAACTGTTTTTT
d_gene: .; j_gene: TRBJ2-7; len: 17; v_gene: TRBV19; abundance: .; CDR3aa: CASSIAATGWRSYEQYF; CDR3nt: TGTGCCAGTAGTATAGCCGCGACGGGGTGGCGCTCCTACGAGCAGTACTTC
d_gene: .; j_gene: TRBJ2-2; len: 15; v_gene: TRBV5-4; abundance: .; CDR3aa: CASSYTGTRSGELFF; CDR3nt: TGTGCCAGCAGTTACACCGGGACAAGGAGCGGGGAGCTGTTTTTT
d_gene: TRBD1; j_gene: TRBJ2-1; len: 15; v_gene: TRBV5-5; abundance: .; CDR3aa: CASSSGQGLLNEQFF; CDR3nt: TGTGCCAGCAGCTCTGGACAGGGTCTTTTGAATGAGCAGTTCTTC
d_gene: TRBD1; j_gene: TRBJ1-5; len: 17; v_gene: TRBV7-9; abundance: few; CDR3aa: CASSLGGTGMGNQPQHF; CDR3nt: TGTGCCAGCAGCTTAGGCGGGACAGGGATGGGCAATCAGCCCCAGCATTTT
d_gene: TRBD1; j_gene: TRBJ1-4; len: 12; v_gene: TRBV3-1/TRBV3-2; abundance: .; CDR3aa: CASSQVDRGLFF; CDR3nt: TGTGCCAGCAGCCAAGTCGACAGGGGACTGTTTTTT
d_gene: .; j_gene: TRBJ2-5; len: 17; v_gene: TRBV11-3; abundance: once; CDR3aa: CASSPRAGLTGEETQYF; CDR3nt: TGTGCCAGCAGCCCCCGAGCCGGACTCACGGGGGAGGAGACCCAGTACTTC
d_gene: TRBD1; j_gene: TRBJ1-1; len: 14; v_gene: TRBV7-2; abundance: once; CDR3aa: CASSLGQGATEAFF; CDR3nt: TGTGCCAGCAGCTTAGGACAGGGGGCCACTGAAGCTTTCTTT
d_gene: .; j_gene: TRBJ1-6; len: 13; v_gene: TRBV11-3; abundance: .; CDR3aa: CASSLVENSPLHF; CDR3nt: TGTGCCAGCAGCTTAGTAGAGAATTCACCCCTCCACTTT
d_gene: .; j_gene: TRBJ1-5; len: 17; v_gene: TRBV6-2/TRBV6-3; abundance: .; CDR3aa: CASSYSWGGNSNQPQHF; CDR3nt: TGTGCCAGCAGTTACTCATGGGGGGGCAATAGCAATCAGCCCCAGCATTTT
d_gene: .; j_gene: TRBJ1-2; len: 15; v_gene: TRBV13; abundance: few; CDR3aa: CASSLGQGLHYGYTF; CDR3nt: TGTGCCAGCAGCTTAGGACAGGGTCTCCACTATGGCTACACCTTC
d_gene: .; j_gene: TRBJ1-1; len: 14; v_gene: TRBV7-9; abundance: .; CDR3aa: CASSLGGGGTEAFF; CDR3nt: TGTGCCAGCAGCTTAGGGGGAGGAGGGACTGAAGCTTTCTTT
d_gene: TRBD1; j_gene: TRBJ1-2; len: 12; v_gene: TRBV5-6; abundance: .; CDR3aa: CASSSGQVGYTF; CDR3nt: TGTGCCAGCAGCAGCGGACAGGTTGGCTACACCTTC
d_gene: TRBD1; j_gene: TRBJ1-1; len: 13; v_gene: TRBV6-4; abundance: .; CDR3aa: CASRSGQGDEAFF; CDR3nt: TGTGCCAGCAGGTCAGGACAGGGAGACGAAGCTTTCTTT
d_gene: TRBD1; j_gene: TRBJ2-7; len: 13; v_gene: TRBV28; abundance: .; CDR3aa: CASSSGQGYEQYF; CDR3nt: TGTGCCAGCAGTTCGGGACAGGGTTACGAGCAGTACTTC
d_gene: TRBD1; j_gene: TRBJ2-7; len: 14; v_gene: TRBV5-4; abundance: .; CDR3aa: CASSPGQGSDEQYF; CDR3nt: TGTGCCAGCAGCCCGGGACAGGGGTCCGACGAGCAGTACTTC
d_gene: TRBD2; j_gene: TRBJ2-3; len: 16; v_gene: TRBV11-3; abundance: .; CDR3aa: CASSLDLGGGTDTQYF; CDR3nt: TGTGCCAGCAGCTTAGATCTCGGGGGGGGCACAGATACGCAGTATTTT
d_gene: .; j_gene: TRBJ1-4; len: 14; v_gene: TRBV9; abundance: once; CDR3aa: CASSESQINEKLFF; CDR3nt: TGTGCCAGCAGCGAGTCACAGATAAATGAAAAACTGTTTTTT
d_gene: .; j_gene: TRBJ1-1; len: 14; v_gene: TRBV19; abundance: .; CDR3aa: CASNPRVKNTEAFF; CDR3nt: TGTGCCAGTAACCCCAGGGTCAAGAACACTGAAGCTTTCTTT
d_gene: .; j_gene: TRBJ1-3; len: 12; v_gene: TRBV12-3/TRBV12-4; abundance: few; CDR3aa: CASSYGGNTIYF; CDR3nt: TGTGCCAGCAGTTACGGGGGAAACACCATATATTTT
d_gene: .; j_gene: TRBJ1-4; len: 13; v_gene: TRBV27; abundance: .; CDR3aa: CASSWQVNEKLFF; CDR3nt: TGTGCCAGCAGCTGGCAGGTTAATGAAAAACTGTTTTTT
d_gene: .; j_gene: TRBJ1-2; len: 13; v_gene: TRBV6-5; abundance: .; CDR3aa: CASSPGAPYGYTF; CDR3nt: TGTGCCAGCAGTCCAGGGGCTCCTTATGGCTACACCTTC
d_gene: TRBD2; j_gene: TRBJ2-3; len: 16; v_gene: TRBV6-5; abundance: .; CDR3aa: CASSSPREGSTDTQYF; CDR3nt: TGTGCCAGCAGTTCCCCCAGGGAGGGTAGCACAGATACGCAGTATTTT
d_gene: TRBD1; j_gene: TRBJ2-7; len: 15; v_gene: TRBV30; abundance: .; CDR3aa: CAWSNPGTGAYEQYF; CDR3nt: TGTGCCTGGAGTAATCCCGGGACAGGGGCCTACGAGCAGTACTTC
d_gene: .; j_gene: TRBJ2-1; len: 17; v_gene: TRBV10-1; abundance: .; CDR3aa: CASSPSVTSDPRGEQFF; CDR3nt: TGCGCCAGCAGTCCCAGCGTGACTAGTGATCCTCGGGGTGAGCAGTTCTTC
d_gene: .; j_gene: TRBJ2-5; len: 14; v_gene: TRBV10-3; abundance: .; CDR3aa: CAISDSSGVETQYF; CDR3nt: TGTGCCATCAGTGATTCGTCTGGAGTGGAGACCCAGTACTTC
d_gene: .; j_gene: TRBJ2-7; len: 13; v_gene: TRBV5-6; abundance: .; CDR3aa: CASSFADSYEQYF; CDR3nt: TGTGCCAGCAGCTTCGCAGATTCCTACGAGCAGTACTTC
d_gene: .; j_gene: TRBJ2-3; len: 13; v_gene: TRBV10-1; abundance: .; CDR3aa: CASSKTGIDTQYF; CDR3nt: TGCGCCAGCAGTAAAACGGGAATAGATACGCAGTATTTT
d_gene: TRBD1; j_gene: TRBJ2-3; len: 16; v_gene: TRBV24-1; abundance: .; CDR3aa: CATSDTGTASTDTQYF; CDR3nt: TGTGCCACCAGTGACACCGGGACAGCGAGCACAGATACGCAGTATTTT
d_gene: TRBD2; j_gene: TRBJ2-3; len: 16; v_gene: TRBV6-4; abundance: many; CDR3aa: CASSDSTSGGADTQYF; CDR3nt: TGTGCCAGCAGTGACTCCACTAGCGGGGGGGCAGATACGCAGTATTTT
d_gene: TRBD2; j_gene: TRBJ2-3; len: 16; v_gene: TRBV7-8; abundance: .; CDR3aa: CASSLNGGGVTDTQYF; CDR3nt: TGTGCCAGCAGCTTAAATGGCGGGGGAGTCACAGATACGCAGTATTTT
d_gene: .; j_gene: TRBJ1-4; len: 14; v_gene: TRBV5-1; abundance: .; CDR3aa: CASSPGALGEKLFF; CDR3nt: TGCGCCAGCAGCCCTGGGGCTCTAGGGGAAAAACTGTTTTTT
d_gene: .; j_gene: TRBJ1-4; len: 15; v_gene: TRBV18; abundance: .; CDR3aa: CASSPPTGEWEKLFF; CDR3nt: TGTGCCAGCTCACCACCGACGGGGGAATGGGAAAAACTGTTTTTT